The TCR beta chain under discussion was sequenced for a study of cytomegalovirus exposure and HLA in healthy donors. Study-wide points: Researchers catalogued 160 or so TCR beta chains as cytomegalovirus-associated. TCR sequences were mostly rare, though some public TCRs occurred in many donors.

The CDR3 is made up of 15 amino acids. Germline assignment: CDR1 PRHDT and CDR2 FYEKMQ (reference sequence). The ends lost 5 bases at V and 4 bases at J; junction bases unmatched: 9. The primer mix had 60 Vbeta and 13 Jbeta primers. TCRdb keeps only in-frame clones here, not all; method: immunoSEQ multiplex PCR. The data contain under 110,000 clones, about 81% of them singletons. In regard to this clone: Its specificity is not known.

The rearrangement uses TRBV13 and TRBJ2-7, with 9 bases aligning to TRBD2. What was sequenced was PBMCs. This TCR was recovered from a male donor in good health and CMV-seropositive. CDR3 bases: TGTGCCAGCAGCCCCCTTAGCGGGGGCTGGTACGAGCAGTACTTC. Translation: CASSPLSGGWYEQYF.